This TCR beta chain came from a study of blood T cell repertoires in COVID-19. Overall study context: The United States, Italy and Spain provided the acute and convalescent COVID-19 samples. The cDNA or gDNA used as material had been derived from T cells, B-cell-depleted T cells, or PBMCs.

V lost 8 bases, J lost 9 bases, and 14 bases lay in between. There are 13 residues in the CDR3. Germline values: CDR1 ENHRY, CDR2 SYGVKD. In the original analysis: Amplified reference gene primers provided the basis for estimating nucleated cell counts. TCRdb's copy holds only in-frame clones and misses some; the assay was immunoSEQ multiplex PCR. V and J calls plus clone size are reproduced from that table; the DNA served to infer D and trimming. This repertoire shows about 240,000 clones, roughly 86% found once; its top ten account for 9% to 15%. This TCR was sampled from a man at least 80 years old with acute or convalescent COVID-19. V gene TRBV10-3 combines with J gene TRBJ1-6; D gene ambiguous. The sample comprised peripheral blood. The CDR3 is CAIAPDGGSPLHF. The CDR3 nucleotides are TGTGCCATCGCACCGGACGGAGGTTCACCCCTCCACTTT.